This TCR beta chain was recorded in a study of CD8 T cells in Susac syndrome (dated by TCRdb to 2018 to 2020). With respect to the entire study: Repertoire sequencing was used to test whether CD8+ T cell activation and differentiation in Susac syndrome was antigen driven.

Broad study findings and their caveats: The study acknowledged that relatively few individuals were included in the TCR sequencing and HLA analysis.

RNA was extracted using the RNeasy kit, and about 0.5 to 1 ug of the RNA was reverse transcribed with random hexamers. The immunoSEQ multiplex PCR assay, covering 54 Vbeta and 13 Jbeta segments, was used to amplify TCR beta CDR3 regions. To correct PCR amplification bias, a synthetic template baseline was used for both primer optimization and computational correction. The authors' pipeline ran thus. Reads were assigned to V, D and J genes according to IMGT and analyzed in immunoSEQ Analyzer, with only productive sequences retained. To calculate clonality, Shannon entropy was normalized by log2 of the number of productive unique sequences and then subtracted from one. For each patient and control, public and private clones were evaluated within the 100 most prevalent clones. Susac-specific clones were defined as absent from healthy and MS cohorts, over a thousand published viral clones and other ImmuneACCESS disease sequences. TCRdb reworked the public reads: Q25 trimming with fastp, MiXCR clone assembly, productive beta chains retained. Identical CDR3 protein sequences are pooled into one entry, listed with their most common genes and DNA. The V and J calls were not made by the authors but by TCRdb's processing. The sample table lists 200,000 or so distinct CDR3 sequences, around 95% of them with a count of one. Approximately 0.09% of the sample is held by the ten biggest clonotypes.

Points on this clonotype: The target of this receptor is not known. The input lacks base qualities; no much larger clone sits a single base away.

Peripheral blood CD8+ and CD4+ T cells from healthy donors, Susac syndrome patients and multiple sclerosis patients were profiled using high-throughput TCR beta sequencing. Treatment-naive patients with stable or active relapsing-remitting disease fulfilling revised McDonald criteria were used as multiple sclerosis controls. Bulk CD8+ and CD4+ T cells were purified by magnetic negative isolation, while CD8+ TEMRA cells were enriched using FACS. Blood was drawn into EDTA tubes, processed within 24 hours, and PBMCs were isolated by density gradient centrifugation. PBMCs intended for TCR sequencing were frozen in liquid nitrogen and were later thawed in a 37 degrees C water bath. A purity of at least 90% was achieved for sorted or isolated CD4+, CD8+ and CD8+ TEMRA cells. V is pared back by 0 bases and J by 2 bases, with 12 bases lying between the germline termini. The germline V gene (reference sequence) sets CDR1 to SGHNT and CDR2 to YYREEE. The CDR3 runs 15 residues from the cysteine to the phenylalanine. Only CDR3 DNA remains: 45 bases, in frame from the first base.

Sequencing was performed on CD4+ T cells from PBMCs. The chain joins TRBV5-4 to TRBJ2-7; the D segment could be TRBD2, given 6 matching bases. The receptor was isolated from a human donor with multiple sclerosis. The CDR3 region has the sequence CASSLAGTATYEQYF. The DNA reads TGTGCCAGCAGCTTGGCCGGGACTGCTACCTACGAGCAGTACTTC.